The 13 T cell receptor beta chains presented below share a single source sample, sequenced in a study of blood T cell repertoires in COVID-19. Libraries were prepared by immunoSEQ multiplex PCR; TCRdb keeps only in-frame clonotypes and omits some of them. The table shows roughly 400,000 clones, with approximately 85% occurring only once. Sequencing was carried out using PBMCs or T cells enriched from blood (not recorded which). The receptor set was obtained from a woman in her thirties or forties with acute COVID-19.

This chain joins TRBV6-1 and TRBJ1-6; D is unclear. The CDR3 loop spans 15 amino acids. CDR1 MNHNS and CDR2 SASEGT come from the germline V gene. V lost 0 bases to trimming and J lost 10 bases, with 13 bases between them. CDR3 loop: CASSEAGRVSSPLHF. CDR3 nucleotides: TGTGCCAGCAGTGAAGCTGGGAGGGTTTCCTCACCCCTCCACTTT.

In DNA, the CDR3 is TGCAGCGGCGACAGGGATCACGGCTACACCTTC. Translating it yields CSGDRDHGYTF. The rearrangement links TRBV29-1 to TRBJ1-2, with 7 bases identical to TRBD1. Unmatched junction bases numbered 7, after V lost 7 bases and J lost 8 bases. This CDR3 is 11 amino acids long. From germline, CDR1 is SQVTM and CDR2 ANQGSEA.

The chain has TRBV20-1 and TRBJ1-1; unclear D gene. Trimming took off 3 bases at V and 5 bases at J, with 10 bases between the two ends. The CDR3 runs to 12 residues. CDR1 and CDR2 (germline): DFQATT, SNEGSKA (reference sequence). CDR3 sequence reads: CSASRVETEAFF. The CDR3 DNA follows: TGCAGTGCTAGTAGAGTTGAAACTGAAGCTTTCTTT.

The V gene is TRBV5-6, the J gene TRBJ1-1; perhaps TRBD1 as D (6 bases). The CDR3 has 13 residues. V shed 0 bases and J shed 7 bases, with 10 bases lying between them. The V gene's germline CDR1 is SGHDT and CDR2 YYEEEE. The CDR3 reads CASSLAQGFEAFF. The CDR3 DNA follows: TGTGCCAGCAGCTTGGCACAGGGATTTGAAGCTTTCTTT.

This chain connects TRBV27 to TRBJ1-1; D remains unclear. Trimming stripped 4 bases from V and 4 bases from J, with 13 bases between. The CDR3 loop spans 14 amino acids. Germline-derived CDR1 and CDR2 are MNHEY and SMNVEV (reference sequence). Here the CDR3 reads CASSYGNPGTEAFF. The CDR3 DNA reads TGTGCCAGCAGTTACGGGAATCCGGGCACTGAAGCTTTCTTT.

V gene TRBV19 combines with J gene TRBJ1-6, with D possibly matching TRBD1 (5 bases). The germline CDR1 and CDR2 sequences are LNHDA and SQIVND (reference sequence). This CDR3 is 12 amino acids long. V shed 10 bases and J shed 8 bases, with 12 bases lying between them. CDR3 protein: CATGLFDSPLHF. CDR3 sequence (DNA): TGTGCCACAGGGTTGTTTGATTCACCCCTCCACTTT.

The J gene is TRBJ1-1, the V gene TRBV28, with 9 bases identical to TRBD1. Germline values: CDR1 MDHEN, CDR2 SYDVKM. With V trimmed by 8 bases and J by 8 bases, 12 bases remained unmatched. This CDR3 region has 14 residues. The DNA for the CDR3 is TGTGCCAGCTACGGGGGGGACAGGGTGATAGAAGCTTTCTTT. This translates into CASYGGDRVIEAFF.

This chain connects TRBV19 to TRBJ2-5; the match to TRBD1 covers 11 bases. The germline V gene encodes CDR1 LNHDA and CDR2 SQIVND (reference sequence). The CDR3 consists of 15 residues. V shed 6 bases, J shed 5 bases, and the junction held 8 bases outside the gene matches. The CDR3 DNA is TGTGCCAGTAGCCAGGACAGGGGGCGCTTGGAGACCCAGTACTTC. Translating gives CASSQDRGRLETQYF.

CDR3 in amino acids: CSAIGQGRGQPQHF. CDR3 nucleotides: TGCAGCGCAATAGGACAGGGAAGAGGTCAGCCCCAGCATTTT. V and J are TRBV29-1 and TRBJ1-5, with TRBD1 matching 8 bases. Looked up from germline, CDR1 is SQVTM and CDR2 is ANQGSEA. Trimming cost V 7 bases and J 6 bases; bases outside gene matches: 11. The CDR3 loop spans 14 amino acids.

The chain links TRBV14 to TRBJ1-6; 8 bases agree with TRBD1. V lost 6 bases, J lost 10 bases, and 5 bases stayed unmatched. This CDR3 spans 13 amino acids. Germline values: CDR1 SGHDN, CDR2 FVKESK. CDR3 DNA sequence: TGTGCCAGCAGTACAGGGGGTGGCTCACCCCTCCACTTT. Protein product: CASSTGGGSPLHF.

This chain connects TRBV9 to TRBJ1-2; 10 bases line up with TRBD1. This CDR3 has 14 residues. Germline CDR1 SGDLS, CDR2 YYNGEE. J lost 4 bases, V lost 2 bases, and 2 bases had no gene match. The CDR3: CASSVRDRGYGYTF. The CDR3 region has the DNA TGTGCCAGCAGCGTCCGGGACAGGGGCTATGGCTACACCTTC.

The rearrangement joins TRBV7-6 to TRBJ1-2; D is perhaps TRBD1 (6 bases). The germline gives CDR1 SGHVS, CDR2 FNYEAQ. V was trimmed by 3 bases and J by 4 bases, leaving 24 bases between them. CDR3 size: 18 residues. The CDR3 loop reads CASSFLGQQPYTTYGYTF. The CDR3 DNA reads TGTGCCAGCAGCTTTCTTGGACAGCAACCCTATACTACCTATGGCTACACCTTC.

J is TRBJ2-3 and V is TRBV7-6; D might be TRBD2 (5 bases). From germline, CDR1 is SGHVS and CDR2 FNYEAQ. This CDR3 comprises 16 residues. The V and J ends lost 2 bases and 0 bases respectively, with 12 bases between them. The CDR3 DNA reads as TGTGCCAGCAGCTTATCCCGGACGGGGAGCACAGATACGCAGTATTTT. Residues: CASSLSRTGSTDTQYF.